This passage covers 30 T cell receptor beta chains from one sample sequenced in a study of shared clonotypes between healthy human individuals. Sequencing was performed with immunoSEQ multiplex PCR; in TCRdb, only in-frame clones are kept and a portion is missing. The sample holds hundreds of thousands of clones, just over 75% seen once. Material: PBMCs. The source is a middle-aged woman in good health. Some clones in this sample may be carry-over from other donors' samples.

The chain has TRBV14 and TRBJ2-2; the D is unclear. CDR1 SGHDN and CDR2 FVKESK come from the germline V gene. The V end was cut by 8 bases, the J end by 2 bases, with 9 bases between. CDR3 size: 13 residues. CDR3 region: CASGIANTGELFF. DNA for the CDR3: TGTGCCAGCGGTATCGCAAACACCGGGGAGCTGTTTTTT.

The chain has TRBV7-9 and TRBJ2-1; 7 bases map to TRBD2. This CDR3 contains 18 residues. CDR1 is SEHNR and CDR2 is FQNEAQ in the germline V gene (reference sequence). Trimming took 5 bases from V and 0 from J; bases not matched to a gene: 13. CDR3 amino acids: CASSPSSRGSNSYNEQFF. In nucleotides, the CDR3 is TGTGCCAGCAGCCCCTCCTCGCGCGGGAGCAACTCCTACAATGAGCAGTTCTTC.

The gene calls are TRBV27 and TRBJ2-7; D is ambiguous. The V and J ends lost 3 bases and 7 bases respectively, with 13 bases between them. Germline V lookup: CDR1 MNHEY, CDR2 SMNVEV (reference sequence). CDR3 size: 13 residues. CDR3 loop: CASSFNPVGEQYF. The CDR3 region has the DNA TGTGCCAGCAGTTTCAACCCGGTGGGGGAGCAGTACTTC.

The CDR3: CASSPPRPGNTIYF. CDR3 nucleotides: TGTGCCAGCAGCCCCCCCCGACCTGGAAACACCATATATTTT. The chain carries TRBV7-9 and TRBJ1-3; D gene unclear. There are 14 residues in the CDR3. Trimming stripped 5 bases from V and 2 bases from J, with 10 bases between. Germline lookup yields CDR1 SEHNR and CDR2 FQNEAQ (reference sequence).

This chain links TRBV28 with TRBJ1-1, with D tentatively TRBD1 (5 bases). Germline V lookup: CDR1 MDHEN, CDR2 SYDVKM. This CDR3 has 15 amino acids. V shed 1 base and J shed 4 bases, with 13 bases lying between them. CDR3 nucleotide sequence: TGTGCCAGCAGTTTATCTGGGGGGGATCCCACTGAAGCTTTCTTT. Translated, it gives CASSLSGGDPTEAFF.

This clone has only one observation. This rearrangement joins TRBV10-3 to TRBJ2-1; no firm D call. Germline-derived CDR1 and CDR2 are ENHRY and SYGVKD. V lost 7 bases and J lost 0, with 16 bases in between. CDR3 length: 16 residues. The CDR3 protein is CAINSLPTFSYNEQFF. As DNA, the CDR3 is TGTGCCATCAACTCCCTACCAACCTTCTCCTACAATGAGCAGTTCTTC.

The sample holds many counts of this clone. The CDR3 sequence is CASSSTSGEQFF. The CDR3 DNA follows: TGTGCCAGCAGCTCCACTAGTGGTGAGCAGTTCTTC. V and J are TRBV13 and TRBJ2-1; TRBD2 is a possible D gene (5 bases). The CDR3 runs 12 residues. V shed 4 bases and J shed 9 bases, with 10 bases lying between them. The germline V gene encodes CDR1 PRHDT and CDR2 FYEKMQ (reference sequence).

This clone was observed a single time. CDR3 region: CASRGGTGNTGELFF. CDR3 sequence (DNA): TGTGCCAGCAGGGGTGGGACAGGGAACACCGGGGAGCTGTTTTTT. The V gene is TRBV28, the J gene TRBJ2-2; TRBD1 aligns across 8 bases. The CDR3 runs to 15 residues. V gave up 6 bases and J gave up 1 base; unmatched junction bases: 4. Germline V CDR1 and CDR2: MDHEN, SYDVKM.

The rearrangement links TRBV7-9 to TRBJ2-3; 8 nucleotides line up with TRBD2. CDR3 length equals 17 residues. CDR1 and CDR2 (germline): SEHNR, FQNEAQ (reference sequence). V lost 1 base to trimming and J lost 4 bases; unmatched junction nucleotides: 10. The CDR3 sequence: CASSLVEREWSADTQYF. In nucleotides, the CDR3 is TGTGCCAGCAGCTTAGTAGAGCGGGAGTGGTCCGCAGATACGCAGTATTTT.

Comment on this clone: This may be a read error, as it is one base from a much larger clone. This is likely a read error, given that the CDR3 carries no conserved phenylalanine or tryptophan at its end. The rearrangement links TRBV2 to TRBJ1-2; D uncertain. The germline CDR1 and CDR2 sequences are SNHLY and FYNNEI. Trimming left V 7 bases short and J 1 base short, with 19 bases between. This CDR3 region has 16 residues. The CDR3 DNA sequence: TGTGCCAGCACCGAGGGTAGGGAAGAGGGTAACTATGGCTACACCCTC. The encoded protein is CASTEGREEGNYGYTL.

CDR3 nucleotide sequence: TGTGCCAGTAGTAACCAGGGGGTTCCCGGGGAGCTGTTTTTT. It codes for CASSNQGVPGELFF. The chain carries TRBV19 and TRBJ2-2; 7 positions match TRBD1. The CDR3 sequence is 14 residues long. Losses at the gene ends were 4 bases for V and 6 bases for J; bases not matched to a gene: 5. From germline, CDR1 is LNHDA and CDR2 SQIVND (reference sequence).

The J gene is TRBJ2-1, the V gene TRBV5-4; 9 nucleotides agree with TRBD2. Losses at the gene ends were 0 bases for V and 9 bases for J; bases not matched to a gene: 4. The CDR3 is made up of 14 amino acids. Germline V gene sequence: CDR1 SGHNT, CDR2 YYREEE (reference sequence). The CDR3 reads CASSLEGLAAEQFF. CDR3 nucleotide sequence: TGTGCCAGCAGCTTGGAGGGACTAGCAGCTGAGCAGTTCTTC.

On this clone itself: Other DNA sequences in the sample encode the same CDR3. J is TRBJ2-7 and V is TRBV28; 7 nucleotides agree with TRBD2. Germline V gives CDR1 MDHEN, CDR2 SYDVKM. CDR3 length equals 14 residues. With V trimmed by 2 bases and J by 0 bases, 1 base remained unmatched. The CDR3 loop is CASSLAGDSYEQYF. CDR3 DNA: TGTGCCAGCAGTTTAGCGGGGGACTCCTACGAGCAGTACTTC. The variable domain in full, with the rest retrieved from reference TRBV28 and TRBJ2-7, is DVKVTQSSRYLVKRTGEKVFLECVQDMDHENMFWYRQDPGLGLRLIYFSYDVKMKEKGDIPEGYSVSREKKERFSLILESASTNQTSMYLCASSLAGDSYEQYFGPGTRLTVT.

This chain uses TRBV19 with TRBJ1-5; D ambiguous. V was pared by 3 bases and J by 4 bases, with 10 bases between. This CDR3 is built from 14 residues. Germline V CDR1 and CDR2: LNHDA, SQIVND (reference sequence). The CDR3 sequence is CASSMGIQNQPQHF. For the CDR3, the DNA is TGTGCCAGTAGTATGGGGATCCAAAATCAGCCCCAGCATTTT.

In its sample, this clone was seen a few times. The chain carries TRBV13 and TRBJ2-1, with D perhaps matching TRBD2 (6 bases). The V gene's germline CDR1 is PRHDT and CDR2 FYEKMQ (reference sequence). The CDR3 is 16 amino acids. V lost 5 bases, J lost 2 bases, and 16 bases lay in between. CDR3 nucleotides: TGTGCCAGCAGCGACCCCGGGGGAATCGCCTACAATGAGCAGTTCTTC. Translated, it gives CASSDPGGIAYNEQFF.

This clone has more than one count but fewer than ten. At the DNA level, this CDR3 is encoded by other sequences in the same sample as well. The chain employs TRBV18 and TRBJ2-5, with 8 bases identical to TRBD1. From germline, CDR1 is KGHSH and CDR2 LQKENI. This CDR3 has 14 residues. The V gene end was trimmed by 0 bases and the J gene end by 3 bases; junction bases not matched to a gene: 0. The CDR3 protein is CASSPPTGEETQYF. CDR3 DNA sequence: TGTGCCAGCTCACCACCGACAGGGGAAGAGACCCAGTACTTC.

V and J are TRBV6-1 and TRBJ1-2; 11 positions agree with TRBD1. Germline V lookup: CDR1 MNHNS, CDR2 SASEGT. V lost 5 bases to trimming and J lost 8 bases; unmatched junction nucleotides: 7. This CDR3 has 14 residues. CDR3 coding DNA: TGTGCCAGCAGTCCTGGACAGGGGGCGGGAGGCTACACCTTC. As protein: CASSPGQGAGGYTF.

The chain recombines TRBV6-1 with TRBJ1-1; no clear D gene. CDR1 is MNHNS and CDR2 is SASEGT in the germline V gene. The CDR3 is made up of 12 amino acids. Trimming shortened V by 5 bases and J by 6 bases, and 10 bases separated the two germline ends. Written as DNA, the CDR3 is TGTGCCAGCAGTTATGGTTTCTCTGAAGCTTTCTTT. This encodes CASSYGFSEAFF.

This chain connects TRBV6-1 to TRBJ2-4; D gene uncertain. The CDR3 extends over 13 amino acids. In germline, CDR1 is MNHNS, CDR2 SASEGT. Trimming pared 7 bases from V and 0 bases from J, leaving 7 bases between. The CDR3 reads CASTAPAKNIQYF. CDR3 sequence (DNA): TGTGCCAGCACAGCACCAGCCAAAAACATTCAGTACTTC.

As regards this clone: Compared with germline, one end of the junction differs, possibly owing to a read error. The chain is built from TRBV5-1 and TRBJ1-1; TRBD1 matches 9 bases. The V gene's germline CDR1 is SGHRS and CDR2 YFSETQ. The CDR3 is 15 amino acids. The chain's CDR3 is CASSLGHSGTGSTLF. CDR3 DNA: TGCGCCAGCAGCTTGGGACACTCCGGGACAGGGTCGACACTTTTT.

This clone appeared a few times. The rearrangement uses TRBV4-2 and TRBJ1-1, with 9 bases matching TRBD1. CDR1 and CDR2 (germline): LGHNA, YNFKEQ. The CDR3 spans 15 residues. The V and J ends lost 4 bases and 6 bases, in that order; junction bases with no gene match: 9. CDR3: CASSRPGQGFAEAFF. CDR3 in DNA: TGTGCCAGCAGCCGGCCGGGACAGGGATTCGCTGAAGCTTTCTTT.

V and J are TRBV9 and TRBJ1-2, with 7 bases identical to TRBD1. The CDR3 consists of 14 residues. The germline V gene has CDR1 SGDLS and CDR2 YYNGEE. With V trimmed by 4 bases and J by 8 bases, 11 bases remained unmatched. As DNA, the CDR3 is TGTGCCAGCAGCCCCCCCTCAGGGGGTTACGGCTACACCTTC. It codes for CASSPPSGGYGYTF.

The count of this clone is one. The chain uses TRBV10-3 and TRBJ1-2; TRBD1 aligns across 7 bases. CDR3 length: 13 amino acids. The ends lost 6 bases at V and 2 bases at J; junction bases unmatched: 3. The germline CDR1 and CDR2 sequences are ENHRY and SYGVKD. The CDR3 reads CAIRGTENYGYTF. The CDR3 DNA sequence: TGTGCCATCAGAGGGACAGAAAACTATGGCTACACCTTC.

Ten or more counts support this clone. The chain has TRBV7-3 and TRBJ2-7; D is possibly TRBD2 (6 bases). The germline gives CDR1 SGHTA, CDR2 FQGTGA. Deletions cut 2 bases from V and 3 bases from J, with 8 bases between. There are 13 residues in the CDR3. The CDR3 coding sequence is TGTGCCAGCAGCTTAGCGGGACGCTACGAGCAGTACTTC. Its protein product is CASSLAGRYEQYF.

The sample holds a few counts of this clone. This chain uses TRBV4-3 with TRBJ1-4; D remains ambiguous. The V end lost 0 bases, the J end lost 6 bases, and 8 bases lay between the germline ends. This CDR3 has 14 amino acids. Germline V CDR1 and CDR2: LGHNA, YSLEER. The CDR3 region is CASSQDLTYEKLFF. CDR3 nucleotides: TGCGCCAGCAGCCAAGATCTCACCTATGAAAAACTGTTTTTT.

The V gene is TRBV9, the J gene TRBJ2-7; TRBD1 agrees at 8 bases. The CDR3 totals 15 residues. V trimming: 4 bases; J trimming: 0 bases; junction bases outside the gene matches: 6. Looked up from germline, CDR1 is SGDLS and CDR2 is YYNGEE. The CDR3 is CASSPSTGVSYEQYF. The CDR3 DNA sequence: TGTGCCAGCAGCCCCTCGACAGGGGTCTCCTACGAGCAGTACTTC. Supplemented by reference TRBV9 and TRBJ2-7, the full variable domain reads DSGVTQTPKHLITATGQRVTLRCSPRSGDLSVYWYQQSLDQGLQFLIQYYNGEERAKGNILERFSAQQFPDLHSELNLSSLELGDSALYFCASSPSTGVSYEQYFGPGTRLTVT.

This clone showed up just once. The V call is TRBV13, the J call TRBJ2-4, with a weak D call TRBD1 (5 bases). V was clipped by 5 bases and J by 2 bases, with 16 bases between them. This CDR3 spans 16 amino acids. Germline lookup yields CDR1 PRHDT and CDR2 FYEKMQ (reference sequence). Here the CDR3 DNA reads TGTGCCAGCAGCCGGCAGTGGGGCGGTCCCAAAAACATTCAGTACTTC. Its translation is CASSRQWGGPKNIQYF.

This clone came up a few times. The rearrangement links TRBV30 to TRBJ2-1; perhaps TRBD2 as D (6 bases). Germline CDR1 and CDR2: GTSNPN and SVGIG (reference sequence). The CDR3 has 13 amino acids. V lost 0 bases, J lost 9 bases, and 12 bases lay in between. The CDR3 nucleotides are TGTGCCTGGAGTGTTGGAGGGATCGGTGAGCAGTTCTTC. Its protein is CAWSVGGIGEQFF.

This clone was seen a single time. The chain carries TRBV18 and TRBJ2-3; a possible D gene is TRBD2 (6 bases). The ends were cut back, 2 bases at V and 1 base at J, with 10 bases in the middle. CDR1 KGHSH and CDR2 LQKENI come from the germline V gene. This CDR3 has 15 amino acids. The CDR3: CASSPNWGGTDTQYF. CDR3 coding DNA: TGTGCCAGCTCACCAAATTGGGGGGGCACAGATACGCAGTATTTT. The complete variable domain, with remaining parts taken from reference TRBV18 and TRBJ2-3, reads NAGVMQNPRHLVRRRGQEARLRCSPMKGHSHVYWYRQLPEEGLKFMVYLQKENIIDESGMPKERFSAEFPKEGPSILRIQQVVRGDSAAYFCASSPNWGGTDTQYFGPGTRLTVL.

Worth noting for this clone: In the same sample, other DNA sequences code for this CDR3. This rearrangement joins TRBV29-1 to TRBJ2-3, with 8 bases identical to TRBD2. The CDR3 contains 13 residues. The germline V gene has CDR1 SQVTM and CDR2 ANQGSEA. J lost 3 bases, V lost 1 base, and 0 bases had no gene match. The CDR3 loop is CSVEAGGTDTQYF. CDR3 DNA: TGCAGCGTTGAAGCGGGAGGGACAGATACGCAGTATTTT.